One sample yielded the 21 T cell receptor beta chains listed below, sequenced in a study of CD8+CD57+ T cells in acquired aplastic anemia (dated by TCRdb to 2016 to 2019). Flow cytometry had shown CD8+CD57+ cell expansion in the patients selected for sequencing. The sequencer was an Illumina HiSeq 2000. Genomic DNA served as template for TCR beta VDJ combination and CDR3 sequence profiling. TCRdb handled the public reads itself, with Q25 trimming in fastp and clone calling in MiXCR, and kept productive beta chains. Every entry covers one CDR3 protein and lists the most common genes and DNA from its rows. This sample gives fewer than 250,000 distinct CDR3 sequences in total; around half of them show up just once. Clones ranked in the top ten supply approximately 7.8% of the sample. Sequenced: sorted CD4+, CD8+, or CD8+CD57+ T cells (not recorded which) from PBMCs. The source of these receptors is a human donor with aplastic anemia.

The rearrangement uses TRBV28 and TRBJ1-2; perhaps TRBD1 as D (5 bases). Trimming removed 7 bases from V and 0 bases from J, with 12 bases in between. CDR1 and CDR2 from the germline V gene are MDHEN and SYDVKM. This CDR3 spans 14 amino acids. The CDR3 is CASTTPTANYGYTF. The DNA for the CDR3 is TGTGCCAGCACTACCCCGACAGCTAACTATGGCTACACCTTC.

This clonotype was recorded at least ten times. This sequence joins TRBV13 and TRBJ1-2; D might be TRBD1 (6 bases). V was clipped by 5 bases and J by 0 bases, with 13 bases between them. Looked up from germline, CDR1 is PRHDT and CDR2 is FYEKMQ (reference sequence). CDR3 length: 15 amino acids. In nucleotides, the CDR3 is TGTGCCAGCAGCCCTCGGACAGACTCTAACTATGGCTACACCTTC. This encodes CASSPRTDSNYGYTF.

The chain uses TRBV7-8 and TRBJ1-1; weak D call: TRBD1 (5 bases). V dropped 8 bases and J dropped 3 bases, with 10 bases sitting between them. This CDR3 has 12 amino acids. The germline CDR1 and CDR2 sequences are SGHVS and FQNEAQ. The CDR3 DNA is TGTGCCAGCCAGACAGCTTACACTGAAGCTTTCTTT. As protein: CASQTAYTEAFF.

This clonotype was seen ten or more times. The chain uses TRBV2 and TRBJ2-1, with no clear D. Germline V lookup: CDR1 SNHLY, CDR2 FYNNEI. V was clipped by 4 bases and J by 9 bases, with 4 bases between them. The CDR3 sequence is 10 residues long. The CDR3 DNA follows: TGTGCCAGCAGTGGAAGTGAGCAGTTCTTC. Protein sequence: CASSGSEQFF.

The genes are TRBV10-3 and TRBJ2-3; 7 nucleotides agree with TRBD2. With 0 bases clipped from V and 5 bases from J, the junction kept 5 bases outside the gene matches. Germline V gene sequence: CDR1 ENHRY, CDR2 SYGVKD. This CDR3 is 15 amino acids long. CDR3 sequence (DNA): TGTGCCATCAGTGAGTCGAACGGGGGGAGAGATACGCAGTATTTT. Protein: CAISESNGGRDTQYF.

This clonotype was counted once. The chain combines TRBV28 with TRBJ1-5; D unclear. CDR3 length: 12 residues. Germline assignment: CDR1 MDHEN and CDR2 SYDVKM. The V gene lost 3 bases and the J gene lost 6 bases, with 6 bases spanning the gap. The DNA for the CDR3 is TGTGCCAGCAGTTTTATTGGTCAGCCCCAGCATTTT. Residues: CASSFIGQPQHF.

This clonotype appeared many times. The chain joins TRBV3-1 to TRBJ1-2; no firm D call. V was pared by 1 base and J by 3 bases, with 6 bases between. CDR1 LGHDT and CDR2 YNNKEL come from the germline V gene (reference sequence). The CDR3 totals 13 residues. CDR3 in amino acids: CASSQGAHYGYTF. The CDR3 region has the DNA TGTGCCAGCAGCCAAGGGGCCCACTATGGCTACACCTTC.

Many counts were recorded for this clonotype. This chain connects TRBV28 to TRBJ1-5, with D possibly TRBD1 on 5 matching bases. V was shortened by 8 bases and J by 4 bases, with 12 bases between the two germline ends. Germline V gene sequence: CDR1 MDHEN, CDR2 SYDVKM. The length of the CDR3 is 13 residues. CDR3 in amino acids: CASGDSFNQPQHF. In nucleotides, the CDR3 is TGTGCCAGCGGTGACAGTTTTAATCAGCCCCAGCATTTT.

The V gene is TRBV20-1, the J gene TRBJ2-3; no clear D. The V and J ends lost 0 bases and 3 bases respectively, with 10 bases between them. CDR1 is DFQATT, CDR2 SNEGSKA, per germline (reference sequence). CDR3 length: 14 residues. The CDR3, as DNA: TGCAGTGCTAGAGACCCCGGTGGAACAGATACGCAGTATTTT. Its protein product is CSARDPGGTDTQYF.

This clonotype was detected many times. The rearrangement uses TRBV29-1 and TRBJ2-1; tentatively, D is TRBD2 (6 bases). The CDR3 spans 11 residues. V was pared by 4 bases and J by 9 bases, with 10 bases between. Germline V gene data show CDR1 as SQVTM and CDR2 as ANQGSEA. Here the CDR3 reads CSVGSGVEQFF. CDR3 in DNA: TGCAGCGTTGGCTCGGGGGTTGAGCAGTTCTTC.

The rearrangement uses TRBV30 and TRBJ2-7; D is uncertain. The CDR3 contains 13 residues. Deletions cut 2 bases from V and 3 bases from J, with 11 bases between. In germline, CDR1 is GTSNPN, CDR2 SVGIG (reference sequence). This CDR3 is CAWSPGSDYEQYF. CDR3 bases: TGTGCCTGGAGTCCCGGGTCTGACTACGAGCAGTACTTC.

This clonotype was seen a few times. The rearrangement uses TRBV4-2 and TRBJ2-5, with 8 bases that match TRBD2. CDR3 length equals 15 residues. The junction had 8 bases not matched to a gene; V was cut back by 4 bases and J by 4 bases. Looked up from germline, CDR1 is LGHNA and CDR2 is YNFKEQ. The CDR3 sequence: CASSPGGAVRETQYF. CDR3 DNA: TGTGCCAGCAGCCCCGGGGGGGCAGTCCGAGAGACCCAGTACTTC.

V is TRBV28 and J is TRBJ2-2, with 7 bases identical to TRBD1. V was clipped by 11 bases and J by 4 bases; unmatched bases: 7. Germline CDR1 is MDHEN and CDR2 is SYDVKM. This CDR3 spans 13 amino acids. The CDR3 region has the DNA TGTGCCGGAGAGGGACAGTCCACCGGGGAGCTGTTTTTT. Translated: CAGEGQSTGELFF.

In the case of this clonotype: This may be a read error: a much more frequent sequence differs by one nucleotide. The chain uses TRBV7-9 and TRBJ2-2; D perhaps matches TRBD2 (5 bases). The CDR3 is 14 amino acids. Germline assignment: CDR1 SEHNR and CDR2 FQNEAQ (reference sequence). The CDR3 nucleotides read TGTGCCAGCAGCTTGGCTCAGGAAACCGGGGAGCTGGTTTTT. This encodes CASSLAQETGELVF.

This clonotype came up many times. The chain uses TRBV12-3 or TRBV12-4 and TRBJ2-1; tentatively, D is TRBD1 (6 bases). Trimming left V 7 bases short and J 9 bases short, with 13 bases between. This CDR3 contains 12 residues. CDR3 in amino acids: CASTLVGGEQFF. CDR3 DNA sequence: TGTGCCAGCACCCTAGTAGGGGGTGAGCAGTTCTTC.

This clonotype was counted at least ten times. J is TRBJ1-1 and V is TRBV5-1; D gene uncertain. Germline lookup yields CDR1 SGHRS and CDR2 YFSETQ. Trimming left V 0 bases short and J 0 bases short, with 12 bases between. The CDR3 has 16 amino acids. CDR3 DNA sequence: TGCGCCAGCAGCTTGGGGTCTTGGATAATGAACACTGAAGCTTTCTTT. Protein: CASSLGSWIMNTEAFF.

Many counts were recorded for this clonotype. The chain has TRBV29-1 and TRBJ2-5; 7 bases are a match to TRBD2. The CDR3 sequence is 14 residues long. V shed 0 bases, J shed 0 bases, and the junction held 1 base outside the gene matches. The germline CDR1 and CDR2 sequences are SQVTM and ANQGSEA. DNA of the CDR3: TGCAGCGTTGAAGAGCGGGGGAACCAAGAGACCCAGTACTTC. Its translation is CSVEERGNQETQYF.

About this clonotype itself: It may be a read error: a sequence one base away is much more abundant. The rearrangement joins TRBV4-2 to TRBJ2-2; TRBD2 is a possible D gene (5 bases). CDR3 size: 15 residues. Germline V gene sequence: CDR1 LGHNA, CDR2 YNFKEQ. In nucleotides, the CDR3 is TGTGCCAGCAACGGACTTCATGAGGTCACCGGGGAGCTGTCTTTT. Protein sequence: CASNGLHEVTGELSF.

The rearrangement joins TRBV2 to TRBJ1-5; possibly TRBD1 for D (6 bases). Per the germline V gene, CDR1 is SNHLY and CDR2 is FYNNEI. There are 15 residues in the CDR3. V was clipped by 6 bases and J by 5 bases, with 17 bases between them. CDR3 nucleotide sequence: TGTGCCAGCAGGGTTCAGGGGTTCACGGATCAGCCCCAGCATTTT. The encoded protein is CASRVQGFTDQPQHF.

The chain uses TRBV9 and TRBJ1-4; D is possibly TRBD1 (6 bases). Germline loops: CDR1 SGDLS, CDR2 YYNGEE. Trimming shortened V by 4 bases and J by 4 bases, and 14 bases separated the two germline ends. The CDR3 consists of 15 residues. The CDR3 DNA reads as TGTGCCAGCAGCCCAGAGGGGGGCCTTAATGAAAAACTGTTTTTT. It encodes CASSPEGGLNEKLFF.

This chain links TRBV6-1 with TRBJ1-1, with D possibly TRBD1 on 6 matching bases. This CDR3 comprises 14 residues. The V gene lost 3 bases and the J gene lost 1 base, with 9 bases spanning the gap. Per germline, CDR1 MNHNS and CDR2 SASEGT. CDR3 nucleotide sequence: TGTGCCAGCAGTGATGCAGGGGCGAACACTGAAGCTTTCTTT. Translation gives CASSDAGANTEAFF.